This T cell receptor beta chain was observed in a study of regulatory T cells in long-lasting Graves disease. Points from the study as a whole: Among the persistent patients, 2,741 public clonotypes were shared, more than the 966 shared among new patients.

Combining iRepertoire HTBI primers with Arm-PCR of CDR3 regions, the authors built TCR beta libraries. Original analysis: Sample data revealed about 62 TRBV and some 14 TRBJ segments. Each CDR3 protein is one row after TCRdb ran MiXCR on the multiplex PCR reads. These V and J calls originate from TCRdb's pipeline instead of the authors' own analysis. This sample yields approximately 540,000 distinct CDR3 sequences, of which around 12% are seen a single time; around 10% belongs to the top ten. Documented time point: newly diagnosed GD, antithyroid drugs for less than 3 months. Isolated PBMC RNA provided the starting material for the TCR library. Tubes containing EDTA received nine milliliters of drawn peripheral blood. This clonotype has a count of ten or more. The antigen remains unidentified. There are 16 residues in the CDR3. Germline V gives CDR1 MNHEY, CDR2 SMNVEV (reference sequence). V dropped 2 bases and J dropped 0 bases, with 13 bases sitting between them.

These records were also assigned to another study, of T cells in Graves' hyperthyroidism and ophthalmopathy. In that study: Graves' hyperthyroidism showing no ophthalmopathy progression within 18 months was considered stable.

The rearrangement joins TRBV27 to TRBJ1-1, with D possibly TRBD1 on 5 matching bases. The sample was peripheral blood mononuclear cells (PBMCs), taken at new diagnosis, from a patient treated with antithyroid drugs. The sequence came from a woman aged 30 to 39 with Graves disease. The CDR3 loop is CASSLGRGSVNTEAFF. DNA of the CDR3: TGTGCCAGCAGTTTAGGTAGGGGTTCTGTGAACACTGAAGCTTTCTTT.